This section outlines one T cell receptor beta chain sequence together with its context. Its cognate antigen is unknown. The data were obtained in a study of CD8+ T cells in alopecia areata. Points from the study as a whole: The study found higher clonality in lesional than normal scalp, especially in alopecia totalis/universalis.

Extracted RNA was reverse transcribed, and the resulting cDNA served as sequencing template. The method was immunoSEQ multiplex PCR; TCRdb's version includes in-frame clones alone and lacks a portion of them. The sample consists of 120,000 to 150,000 clones, approximately 60% of them appearing once. V dropped 0 bases and J dropped 2 bases, with 2 bases sitting between them. CDR1 is DFQATT and CDR2 is SNEGSKA in the germline V gene (reference sequence). This CDR3 contains 11 residues. Cell sorting was applied to PBMCs, and CD4+ and CD8+ T cells were collected. The chain uses TRBV20-1 and TRBJ2-7; D uncertain. The specimen sequenced was CD8+ T cells sorted from blood. The receptor's source is a human donor in good health. Here the CDR3 reads CSARETYEQYF. DNA of the CDR3: TGCAGTGCTAGAGAAACCTACGAGCAGTACTTC.